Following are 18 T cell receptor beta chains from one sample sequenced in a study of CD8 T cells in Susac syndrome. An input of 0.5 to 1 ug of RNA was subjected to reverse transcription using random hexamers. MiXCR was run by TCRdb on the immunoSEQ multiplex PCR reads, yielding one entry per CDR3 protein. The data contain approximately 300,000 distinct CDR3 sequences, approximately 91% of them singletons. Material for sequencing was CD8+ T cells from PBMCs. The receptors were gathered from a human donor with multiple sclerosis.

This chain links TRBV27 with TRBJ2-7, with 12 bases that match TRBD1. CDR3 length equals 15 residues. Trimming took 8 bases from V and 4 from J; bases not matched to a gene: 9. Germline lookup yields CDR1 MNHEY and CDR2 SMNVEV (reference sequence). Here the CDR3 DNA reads TGTGCCAGCTCCCCCGGGACAGGGGGCCATTACGAGCAGTACTTC. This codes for CASSPGTGGHYEQYF.

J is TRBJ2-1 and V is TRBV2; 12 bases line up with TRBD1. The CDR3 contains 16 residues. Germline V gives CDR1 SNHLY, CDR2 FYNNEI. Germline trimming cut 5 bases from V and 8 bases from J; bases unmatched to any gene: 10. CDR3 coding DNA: TGTGCCAGCAGTCCCCTCCCGGGACAGGGGGCCGATGAGCAGTTCTTC. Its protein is CASSPLPGQGADEQFF.

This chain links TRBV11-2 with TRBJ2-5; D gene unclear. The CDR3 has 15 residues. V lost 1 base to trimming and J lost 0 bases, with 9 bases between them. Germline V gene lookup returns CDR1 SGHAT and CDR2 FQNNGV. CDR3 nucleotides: TGTGCCAGCAGCTTAGGCTGGGTCAACCAAGAGACCCAGTACTTC. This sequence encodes CASSLGWVNQETQYF.

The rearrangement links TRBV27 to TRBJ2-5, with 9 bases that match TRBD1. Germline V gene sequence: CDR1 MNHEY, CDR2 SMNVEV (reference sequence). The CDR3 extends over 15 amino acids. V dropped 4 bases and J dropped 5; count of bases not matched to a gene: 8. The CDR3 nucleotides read TGTGCCAGCAGTTCACAGGGGGCAGCTTGGGAGACCCAGTACTTC. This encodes CASSSQGAAWETQYF.

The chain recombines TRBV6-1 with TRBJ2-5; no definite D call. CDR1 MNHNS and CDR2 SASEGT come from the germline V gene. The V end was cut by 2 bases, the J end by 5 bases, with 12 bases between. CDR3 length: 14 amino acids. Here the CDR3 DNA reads TGTGCCAGCAGTGAAATCGCCGGAGCGGAGACCCAGTACTTC. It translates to CASSEIAGAETQYF.

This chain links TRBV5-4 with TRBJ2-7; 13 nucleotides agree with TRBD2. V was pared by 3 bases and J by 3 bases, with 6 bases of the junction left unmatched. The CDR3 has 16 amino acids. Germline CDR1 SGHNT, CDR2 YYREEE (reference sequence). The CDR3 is CASSSFGLAGDYEQYF. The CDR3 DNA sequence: TGTGCCAGCAGCTCCTTCGGACTAGCGGGGGACTACGAGCAGTACTTC.

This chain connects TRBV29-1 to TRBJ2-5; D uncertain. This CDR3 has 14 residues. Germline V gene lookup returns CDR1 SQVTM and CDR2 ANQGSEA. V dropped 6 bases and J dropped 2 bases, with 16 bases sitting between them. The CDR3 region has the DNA TGCAGCGTCGGTCCTCCCGGAAGTCAAGAGACCCAGTACTTC. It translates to CSVGPPGSQETQYF.

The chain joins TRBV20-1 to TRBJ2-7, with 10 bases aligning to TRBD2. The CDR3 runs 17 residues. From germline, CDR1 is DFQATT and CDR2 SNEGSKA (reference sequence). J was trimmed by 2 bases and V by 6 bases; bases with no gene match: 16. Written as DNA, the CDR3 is TGCAGTGCGTTAGCGGGAGGAGGTATAAGGTTTCCCTACGAGCAGTACTTC. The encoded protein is CSALAGGGIRFPYEQYF.

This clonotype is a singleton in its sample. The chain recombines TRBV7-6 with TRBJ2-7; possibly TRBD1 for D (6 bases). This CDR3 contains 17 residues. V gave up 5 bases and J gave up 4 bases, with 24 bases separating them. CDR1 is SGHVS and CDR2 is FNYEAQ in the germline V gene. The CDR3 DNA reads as TGTGCCAGCAGCCCCTACTCCGGACAGCCCCCTGCTTACGAGCAGTACTTC. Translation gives CASSPYSGQPPAYEQYF.

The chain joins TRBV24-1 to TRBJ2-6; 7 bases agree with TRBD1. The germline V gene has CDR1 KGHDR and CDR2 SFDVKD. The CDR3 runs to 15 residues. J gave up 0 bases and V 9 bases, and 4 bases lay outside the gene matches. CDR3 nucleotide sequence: TGTGCCACCGGGGACAGACGCTCTGGGGCCAACGTCCTGACTTTC. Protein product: CATGDRRSGANVLTF.

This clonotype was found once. The CDR3 nucleotides are TGTGCCTGGATTCCCCCCCTAGCCGGGGAGCTGTTTTTT. Amino acid sequence: CAWIPPLAGELFF. The J gene is TRBJ2-2, the V gene TRBV30; D call uncertain. Germline assignment: CDR1 GTSNPN and CDR2 SVGIG (reference sequence). The CDR3 contains 13 residues. Trimming removed 4 bases at V and 6 bases at J, with 12 bases between.

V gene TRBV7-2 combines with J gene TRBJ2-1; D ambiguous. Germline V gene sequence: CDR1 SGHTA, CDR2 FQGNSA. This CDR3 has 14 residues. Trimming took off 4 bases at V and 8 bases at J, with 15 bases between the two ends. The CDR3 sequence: CASSYPIKLDEQFF. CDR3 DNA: TGTGCCAGCAGCTATCCCATCAAGCTCGATGAGCAGTTCTTC.

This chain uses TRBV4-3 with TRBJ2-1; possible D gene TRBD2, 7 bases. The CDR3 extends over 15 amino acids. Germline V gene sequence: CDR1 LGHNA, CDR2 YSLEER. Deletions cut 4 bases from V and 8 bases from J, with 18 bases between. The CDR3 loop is CASSPLGGAWDEQFF. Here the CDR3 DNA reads TGCGCCAGCAGCCCCCTTGGGGGGGCCTGGGATGAGCAGTTCTTC.

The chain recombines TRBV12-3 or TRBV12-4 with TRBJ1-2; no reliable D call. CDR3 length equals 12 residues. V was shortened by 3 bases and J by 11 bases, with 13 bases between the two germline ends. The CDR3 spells CASSFLFRNYTF. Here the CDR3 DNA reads TGTGCCAGCAGTTTTTTATTCAGGAATTACACCTTC.

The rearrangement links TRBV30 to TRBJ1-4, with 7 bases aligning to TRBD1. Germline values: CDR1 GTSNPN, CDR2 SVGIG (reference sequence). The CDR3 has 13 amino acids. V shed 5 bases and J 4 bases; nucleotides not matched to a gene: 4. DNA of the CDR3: TGTGCCTGGCAGGGGGTCGATAATGAAAAACTGTTTTTT. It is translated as CAWQGVDNEKLFF.

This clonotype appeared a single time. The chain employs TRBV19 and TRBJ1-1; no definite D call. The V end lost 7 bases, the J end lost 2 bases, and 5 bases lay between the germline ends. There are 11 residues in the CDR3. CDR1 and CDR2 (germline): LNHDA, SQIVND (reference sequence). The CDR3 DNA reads TGTGCCAGTATTGCTAACACTGAAGCTTTCTTT. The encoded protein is CASIANTEAFF.

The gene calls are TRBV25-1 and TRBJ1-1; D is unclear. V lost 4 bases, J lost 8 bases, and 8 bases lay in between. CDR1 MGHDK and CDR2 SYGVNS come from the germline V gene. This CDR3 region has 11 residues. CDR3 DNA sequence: TGTGCCAGCAGTGTTAGGCACGAAGCTTTCTTT. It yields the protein CASSVRHEAFF.

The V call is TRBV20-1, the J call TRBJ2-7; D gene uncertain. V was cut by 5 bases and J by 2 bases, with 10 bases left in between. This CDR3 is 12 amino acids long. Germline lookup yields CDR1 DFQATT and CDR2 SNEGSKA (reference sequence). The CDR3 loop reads CSALPIPYEQYF. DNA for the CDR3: TGCAGTGCTCTCCCGATACCCTACGAGCAGTACTTC.